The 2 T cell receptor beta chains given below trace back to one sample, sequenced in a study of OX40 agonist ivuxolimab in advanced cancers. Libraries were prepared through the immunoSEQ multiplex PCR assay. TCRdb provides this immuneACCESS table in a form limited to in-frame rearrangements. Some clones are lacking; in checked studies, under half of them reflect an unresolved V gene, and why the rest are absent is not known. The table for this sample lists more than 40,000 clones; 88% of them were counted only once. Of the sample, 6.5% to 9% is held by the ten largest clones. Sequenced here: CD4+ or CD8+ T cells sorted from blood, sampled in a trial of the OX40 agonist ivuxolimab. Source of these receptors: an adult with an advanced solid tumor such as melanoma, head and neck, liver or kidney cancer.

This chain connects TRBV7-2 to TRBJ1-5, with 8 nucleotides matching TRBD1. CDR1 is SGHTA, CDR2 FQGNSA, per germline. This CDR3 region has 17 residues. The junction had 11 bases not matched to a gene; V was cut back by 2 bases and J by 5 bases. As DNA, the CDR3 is TGTGCCAGCAGCTTAAGGTCGGCAGGGGGCTTCGATCAGCCCCAGCATTTT. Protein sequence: CASSLRSAGGFDQPQHF.

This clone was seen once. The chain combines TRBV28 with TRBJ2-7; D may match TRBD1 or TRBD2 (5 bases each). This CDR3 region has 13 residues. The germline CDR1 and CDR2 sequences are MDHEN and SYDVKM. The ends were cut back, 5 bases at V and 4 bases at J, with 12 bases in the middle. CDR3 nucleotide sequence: TGTGCCAGCAGTCCCGGGGCCGAATACGAGCAGTACTTC. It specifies CASSPGAEYEQYF.